The T cell receptor beta chain under discussion was sequenced for a study of blood T cell repertoires in COVID-19. Study information: Collection of acute and convalescent COVID-19 samples took place in the United States, Italy and Spain. T cells, B-cell-depleted T cells, or PBMCs supplied cDNA or gDNA.

The CDR3 is 12 amino acids. The germline V and J ends were trimmed by 10 bases and 5 bases, with 11 bases remaining between them. Per germline, CDR1 SNHLY and CDR2 FYNNEI. In the original processing: Estimation of nucleated cell counts relied on the amplification of reference gene primers. The assay was immunoSEQ multiplex PCR, and TCRdb's table has in-frame clones only and misses some. V and J calls and clone size are as listed in that table; D and trimming were resolved from the DNA. The sample includes approximately 180,000 clones, approximately 79% of them seen just once. This clone was seen just once.

The TCR sequence derives from an older woman with acute or convalescent COVID-19. The chain links TRBV2 to TRBJ1-4; maybe TRBD1 (5 bases). Input material: peripheral blood. The CDR3 region has the DNA TGTGCCAACCAGGGCCAAAATGAAAAACTGTTTTTT. This gives the protein CANQGQNEKLFF. Full variable domain (rest looked up from reference TRBV2 and TRBJ1-4): EPEVTQTPSHQVTQMGQEVILRCVPISNHLYFYWYRQILGQKVEFLVSFYNNEISEKSEIFDDQFSVERPDGSNFTLKIRSTKLEDSAMYFCANQGQNEKLFFGSGTQLSVL.